The 29 T cell receptor beta chains given below trace back to one sample, sequenced in a study of CD8 T cells in ankylosing spondylitis. TCRdb used MiXCR to reprocess the 5' RACE reads, holding one entry per CDR3 protein. The sample includes about 160,000 distinct CDR3 sequences, under 55% of them seen just once. The sample taken for sequencing was synovial fluid, either unsorted or a sorted T cell fraction (not recorded which). The receptors shown here come from a male donor with ankylosing spondylitis.

This clonotype was detected only a few times. The chain combines TRBV12-3 or TRBV12-4 with TRBJ1-3, with D perhaps matching TRBD1 (5 bases). Trimming removed 7 bases from V and 1 base from J, with 17 bases in between. The CDR3 covers 16 residues. CDR3 loop: CASNKQAARSGNTIYF. Here the CDR3 DNA reads TGTGCCAGCAACAAACAGGCCGCGAGATCTGGAAACACCATATATTTT.

The chain has TRBV7-9 and TRBJ1-2, with D hard to call. V gave up 6 bases and J gave up 4 bases, with 18 bases separating them. CDR3 length: 15 amino acids. CDR1 is SEHNR, CDR2 FQNEAQ, per germline (reference sequence). The CDR3 is CASRLYGSMGYGYTF. The CDR3 nucleotides read TGTGCCAGCAGGTTGTACGGGTCGATGGGCTATGGCTACACCTTC.

This chain joins TRBV28 and TRBJ2-7; 11 bases map to TRBD1. Germline CDR1 is MDHEN and CDR2 is SYDVKM. V trimming: 1 base; J trimming: 3 bases; junction bases outside the gene matches: 5. The CDR3 is 16 amino acids. The CDR3 spells CASSLSPGQGVYEQYF. CDR3 sequence (DNA): TGTGCCAGCAGTTTATCGCCGGGACAGGGGGTCTACGAGCAGTACTTC.

This chain links TRBV30 with TRBJ2-7, with 9 positions matching TRBD1. The V and J ends lost 4 bases and 3 bases, in that order; junction bases with no gene match: 7. Per the germline V gene, CDR1 is GTSNPN and CDR2 is SVGIG (reference sequence). This CDR3 comprises 14 residues. CDR3 nucleotides: TGTGCCTGGAACTCTTGGACAGGGGACTACGAGCAGTACTTC. Its translation is CAWNSWTGDYEQYF. The whole variable domain, remainder taken from reference TRBV30 and TRBJ2-7, is SQTIHQWPATLVQPVGSPLSLECTVEGTSNPNLYWYRQAAGRGLQLLFYSVGIGQISSEVPQNLSASRPQDRQFILSSKKLLLSDSGFYLCAWNSWTGDYEQYFGPGTRLTVT.

The chain carries TRBV28 and TRBJ2-1; no definite D call. The V gene's germline CDR1 is MDHEN and CDR2 SYDVKM. Trimming left V 3 bases short and J 9 bases short, with 6 bases between. CDR3 length: 11 residues. CDR3 region: CASSFPGEQFF. In DNA, the CDR3 is TGTGCCAGCAGTTTCCCCGGTGAGCAGTTCTTC.

This chain uses TRBV25-1 with TRBJ1-2; D might be TRBD1 (5 bases). V lost 3 bases and J 0 bases, leaving 26 bases between the germline ends. Germline assignment: CDR1 MGHDK and CDR2 SYGVNS. CDR3 length equals 20 residues. CDR3 sequence: CASSERLGREEDWTNYGYTF. CDR3 DNA sequence: TGTGCCAGCAGTGAGCGGCTTGGCAGGGAAGAGGATTGGACTAACTATGGCTACACCTTC.

This chain connects TRBV20-1 to TRBJ2-5; D is undetermined. V was clipped by 0 bases and J by 2 bases, with 10 bases between them. Germline values: CDR1 DFQATT, CDR2 SNEGSKA (reference sequence). The CDR3 has 14 amino acids. Written as DNA, the CDR3 is TGCAGTGCTAGAGATTGGCTGATACAAGAGACCCAGTACTTC. It yields the protein CSARDWLIQETQYF.

The chain has TRBV29-1 and TRBJ2-2; TRBD2 agrees at 7 bases. This CDR3 is built from 15 residues. The V gene end was trimmed by 2 bases and the J gene end by 5 bases; junction bases not matched to a gene: 8. The germline gives CDR1 SQVTM, CDR2 ANQGSEA. CDR3 residues: CSVEWASGVTGELFF. In nucleotides, the CDR3 is TGCAGCGTTGAATGGGCTAGCGGAGTAACCGGGGAGCTGTTTTTT.

This chain connects TRBV5-1 to TRBJ2-1; TRBD1 matches at 7 bases. The CDR3 totals 15 residues. The ends lost 2 bases at V and 1 base at J; junction bases unmatched: 3. Germline V gene sequence: CDR1 SGHRS, CDR2 YFSETQ. CDR3 region: CASSLQGNSYNEQFF. The CDR3 bases are TGCGCCAGCAGCTTACAGGGGAATTCCTACAATGAGCAGTTCTTC.

The chain uses TRBV4-1 and TRBJ2-5; D is unresolved. V lost 1 base and J lost 1, with 4 bases in between. Germline CDR1 MGHRA, CDR2 YSYEKL. This CDR3 contains 13 residues. The CDR3 loop reads CASSQGSQETQYF. Written as DNA, the CDR3 is TGCGCCAGCAGCCAAGGCAGCCAAGAGACCCAGTACTTC.

J is TRBJ1-2 and V is TRBV28; D unresolved. V was pared by 2 bases and J by 6 bases, with 19 bases between. This CDR3 spans 16 amino acids. CDR1 is MDHEN, CDR2 SYDVKM, per germline. The CDR3 loop is CASSLQPRTEKHGYTF. As DNA, the CDR3 is TGTGCCAGCAGTTTACAACCTCGGACGGAGAAACATGGCTACACCTTC.

This sequence joins TRBV11-3 and TRBJ2-1, with D unclear. The CDR3 totals 15 residues. V was clipped by 5 bases and J by 0 bases, with 11 bases between them. In germline, CDR1 is SGHNT, CDR2 YENEEA. CDR3 amino acids: CASSERPLSYNEQFF. CDR3 nucleotide sequence: TGTGCCAGCAGCGAGAGGCCCCTCTCCTACAATGAGCAGTTCTTC. Using reference TRBV11-3 and TRBJ2-1 for the parts outside the CDR3, the full variable domain is EAGVVQSPRYKIIEKKQPVAFWCNPISGHNTLYWYLQNLGQGPELLIRYENEEAVDDSQLPKDRFSAERLKGVDSTLKIQPAELGDSAVYLCASSERPLSYNEQFFGPGTRLTVL.

In DNA, the CDR3 is TGTGCCAGCAGCGGCAGGGTGGATGGCTACACCTTC. Translation: CASSGRVDGYTF. The chain combines TRBV6-5 with TRBJ1-2; the D gene is possibly TRBD1 (5 bases). Trimming removed 6 bases from V and 6 bases from J, with 11 bases in between. This CDR3 is 12 amino acids long. The germline gives CDR1 MNHEY, CDR2 SVGAGI.

This clonotype turned up a few times. The chain uses TRBV25-1 and TRBJ2-7; D may be TRBD2 (6 bases). The CDR3 totals 12 residues. Germline V CDR1 and CDR2: MGHDK, SYGVNS. Trimming took 4 bases from V and 2 from J, leaving 6 bases between them. In DNA form, the CDR3 reads TGTGCCAGCAGTGCGGGGGCCTACGAGCAGTACTTC. Amino acid sequence: CASSAGAYEQYF.

This chain uses TRBV13 with TRBJ1-3, with a tentative D call TRBD1 (5 bases). The germline V gene encodes CDR1 PRHDT and CDR2 FYEKMQ (reference sequence). Trimming took off 5 bases at V and 2 bases at J, with 13 bases between the two ends. The CDR3 totals 15 residues. The DNA for the CDR3 is TGTGCCAGCAGCCTCCCCCCGGGGGCTGGAAACACCATATATTTT. This sequence encodes CASSLPPGAGNTIYF.

This clonotype occurred a few times. This chain uses TRBV12-3 or TRBV12-4 with TRBJ2-7; D is perhaps TRBD1 or TRBD2 (7 bases each). The CDR3 has 14 residues. V lost 8 bases and J 5 bases, leaving 19 bases between the germline ends. The CDR3 nucleotides read TGTGCCAGCGCCGGGAGGCCCCAGGGGGACGAGCAGTACTTC. Its translation: CASAGRPQGDEQYF.

The chain is built from TRBV5-5 and TRBJ2-7, with 9 bases aligning to TRBD1. Germline trimming cut 3 bases from V and 3 bases from J; bases unmatched to any gene: 16. In germline, CDR1 is SGHKS, CDR2 YYEKEE (reference sequence). This CDR3 has 18 residues. As DNA, the CDR3 is TGTGCCAGCAGCTATGGGACAGGGAAACGTCTCCTCTTCTACGAGCAGTACTTC. It is translated as CASSYGTGKRLLFYEQYF.

The V gene is TRBV7-2, the J gene TRBJ2-1, with D possibly being TRBD1 (5 bases). Germline assignment: CDR1 SGHTA and CDR2 FQGNSA. This CDR3 has 14 residues. Trimming stripped 3 bases from V and 3 bases from J, with 9 bases between. Here the CDR3 reads CASSFPGHYNEQFF. CDR3 DNA: TGTGCCAGCAGCTTTCCCGGACACTACAATGAGCAGTTCTTC.

The chain carries TRBV2 and TRBJ2-7; perhaps TRBD2 as D (7 bases). The CDR3 has 19 amino acids. Germline V gives CDR1 SNHLY, CDR2 FYNNEI. V was shortened by 6 bases and J by 4 bases, with 31 bases between the two germline ends. This CDR3 is CASSPHDAWRGGYIYEQYF. The CDR3 DNA sequence: TGTGCCAGCAGCCCCCACGACGCTTGGAGGGGGGGTTACATTTACGAGCAGTACTTC.

The chain recombines TRBV20-1 with TRBJ2-7; D might be TRBD2 (5 bases). The CDR3 extends over 15 amino acids. V was clipped by 6 bases and J by 3 bases, with 21 bases between them. Germline V gene data show CDR1 as DFQATT and CDR2 as SNEGSKA (reference sequence). The CDR3 spells CSAELGPLWGYEQYF. CDR3 in DNA: TGCAGTGCCGAACTAGGTCCGTTGTGGGGCTACGAGCAGTACTTC.

The chain links TRBV20-1 to TRBJ2-7, with D hard to call. Deletions cut 1 base from V and 3 bases from J, with 7 bases between. There are 12 residues in the CDR3. CDR1 and CDR2 (germline): DFQATT, SNEGSKA (reference sequence). This chain's CDR3 is CSARGPGYEQYF. The DNA for the CDR3 is TGCAGTGCTAGAGGACCAGGCTACGAGCAGTACTTC.

In nucleotides, the CDR3 is TGTGCCAGCAGTTACCCAGGGGGGGAAAGCACAGATACGCAGTATTTT. Translation gives CASSYPGGESTDTQYF. This chain uses TRBV28 with TRBJ2-3, with D perhaps given as TRBD1 or TRBD2 (7 bases each). V gave up 4 bases and J gave up 0 bases, with 14 bases separating them. Germline-derived CDR1 and CDR2 are MDHEN and SYDVKM. There are 16 residues in the CDR3.

The table lists this clonotype with a few counts. This CDR3 is CASSQTSYNEQFF. As DNA, the CDR3 is TGTGCCAGCAGCCAGACTAGCTACAATGAGCAGTTCTTC. V and J are TRBV4-2 and TRBJ2-1, with D perhaps TRBD2 (6 bases). Germline-derived CDR1 and CDR2 are LGHNA and YNFKEQ. Trimming took off 3 bases at V and 3 bases at J, with 6 bases between the two ends. This CDR3 region has 13 residues.

The rearrangement links TRBV10-3 to TRBJ2-1; 7 bases agree with TRBD1. CDR1 is ENHRY and CDR2 is SYGVKD in the germline V gene. The junction had 18 bases not matched to a gene; V was cut back by 8 bases and J by 8 bases. The CDR3 length is 16 residues. The CDR3 protein is CAIGLTGEVYLDEQFF. The CDR3 coding sequence is TGTGCCATCGGTCTAACAGGGGAAGTCTATTTGGATGAGCAGTTCTTC.

This clonotype was seen a few times. This chain joins TRBV9 and TRBJ2-5; D is possibly TRBD2 (5 bases). Germline loops: CDR1 SGDLS, CDR2 YYNGEE. This CDR3 is built from 15 residues. V was cut by 0 bases and J by 1 base, with 10 bases left in between. The DNA of the CDR3 is TGTGCCAGCAGCGTAGACGGGATATTCCAAGAGACCCAGTACTTC. It specifies CASSVDGIFQETQYF.

The table lists this clonotype with a few counts. This chain connects TRBV7-6 to TRBJ1-1, with 8 bases fitting TRBD1. The CDR3 has 17 amino acids. Unmatched junction bases numbered 7, after V lost 1 base and J lost 0 bases. Germline-derived CDR1 and CDR2 are SGHVS and FNYEAQ. CDR3 sequence reads: CASSLGPDRGMNTEAFF. In DNA form, the CDR3 reads TGTGCCAGCAGCTTAGGGCCAGACAGGGGAATGAACACTGAAGCTTTCTTT.

This chain joins TRBV10-3 and TRBJ2-1; 8 bases line up with TRBD2. The trim removed 4 bases at V and 9 bases at J, leaving 17 bases unmatched. Per germline, CDR1 ENHRY and CDR2 SYGVKD. There are 17 residues in the CDR3. CDR3 DNA: TGTGCCATCAGTGGTCGAGCGAGGATAGCGGGAAGGGGTGAGCAGTTCTTC. It encodes CAISGRARIAGRGEQFF.

This chain links TRBV27 with TRBJ1-6; D not resolved. The CDR3 sequence is 18 residues long. Germline V gives CDR1 MNHEY, CDR2 SMNVEV (reference sequence). Trimming left V 0 bases short and J 9 bases short, with 21 bases between. The DNA for the CDR3 is TGTGCCAGCAGTTTATCGTCGCGGGGAGCTACTGACGGTTCACCCCTCCACTTT. Translated, it gives CASSLSSRGATDGSPLHF.

This clonotype was seen a handful of times. The chain employs TRBV4-3 and TRBJ2-7; D is undetermined. V gave up 0 bases and J gave up 4 bases, with 13 bases separating them. From germline, CDR1 is LGHNA and CDR2 YSLEER. This CDR3 spans 15 amino acids. The DNA for the CDR3 is TGCGCCAGCAGCCAAGATCGGGCCCGCTTTTACGAGCAGTACTTC. Translating gives CASSQDRARFYEQYF.